One and the same sample provided the 28 T cell receptor beta chains below, sequenced in a study of blood T cell repertoires in COVID-19. Here immunoSEQ multiplex PCR was the method, and the copy in TCRdb shows in-frame clones only, minus some. Of 180,000 or so clones listed, 84% are singletons. Material for sequencing was peripheral blood. These receptors originate from a man in his forties or fifties who had recovered from COVID-19.

The chain uses TRBV4-3 and TRBJ2-2, with 14 nucleotides matching TRBD2. V was pared by 3 bases and J by 4 bases, with 4 bases of the junction left unmatched. The germline V gene has CDR1 LGHNA and CDR2 YSLEER. The CDR3 extends over 17 amino acids. CDR3 residues: CASSQGTSGSPTGELFF. The CDR3 region has the DNA TGCGCCAGCAGCCAGGGGACTAGCGGGAGCCCCACCGGGGAGCTGTTTTTT.

V is TRBV6-2 or TRBV6-3 and J is TRBJ2-3; D is unresolved. Per the germline V gene, CDR1 is MNHEY and CDR2 is SVGEGT. Trimming took off 0 bases at V and 2 bases at J, with 9 bases between the two ends. There are 15 residues in the CDR3. CDR3 sequence (DNA): TGTGCCAGCAGTTACTCGTACGAGGACACAGATACGCAGTATTTT. Encoded protein: CASSYSYEDTDTQYF.

This rearrangement joins TRBV5-5 to TRBJ2-7, with TRBD1 as a possible D gene (5 bases). The germline V and J ends were trimmed by 5 bases and 11 bases, with 14 bases remaining between them. The CDR3 has 11 residues. The germline CDR1 and CDR2 sequences are SGHKS and YYEKEE (reference sequence). This CDR3 reads CASRNEKGEYF. CDR3 nucleotides: TGTGCCAGCAGAAATGAGAAAGGGGAGTACTTC. The variable domain in full, completed from reference TRBV5-5 and TRBJ2-7, reads DAGVTQSPTHLIKTRGQQVTLRCSPISGHKSVSWYQQVLGQGPQFIFQYYEKEERGRGNFPDRFSARQFPNYSSELNVNALLLGDSALYLCASRNEKGEYFGPGTRLTVT.

The chain carries TRBV7-8 and TRBJ2-3, with unresolved D. Germline V gives CDR1 SGHVS, CDR2 FQNEAQ. Trimming cost V 5 bases and J 4 bases, with 16 bases left between them. This CDR3 has 15 residues. This chain's CDR3 is CASSNPLFGADTQYF. CDR3 bases: TGTGCCAGCAGCAACCCTCTATTCGGTGCAGATACGCAGTATTTT.

This sequence joins TRBV11-2 and TRBJ1-3, with 7 bases aligning to TRBD1. The V segment lost 5 bases and the J segment 8 bases; nucleotides outside the gene matches: 3. This CDR3 has 12 amino acids. From germline, CDR1 is SGHAT and CDR2 FQNNGV. The CDR3 DNA sequence: TGTGCCAGCAGCCCACAGGGGTACACCATATATTTT. The encoded protein is CASSPQGYTIYF.

The table lists this clone with a few counts. The chain employs TRBV10-3 and TRBJ2-3, with 7 positions matching TRBD1. There are 15 residues in the CDR3. The junction had 7 bases not matched to a gene; V was cut back by 6 bases and J by 1 base. Germline V gene lookup returns CDR1 ENHRY and CDR2 SYGVKD. For the CDR3, the DNA is TGTGCCATCAGCGACAGGGTGGGGGGCACAGATACGCAGTATTTT. It codes for CAISDRVGGTDTQYF.

The chain is built from TRBV11-2 and TRBJ2-7, with D uncertain. This CDR3 region has 16 residues. CDR1 is SGHAT and CDR2 is FQNNGV in the germline V gene. V was cut by 1 base and J by 6 bases, with 19 bases left in between. The CDR3 bases are TGTGCCAGCAGCTTAGGGTCCCCGACAATCCCTGGCGAGCAGTACTTC. Protein: CASSLGSPTIPGEQYF.

In nucleotides, the CDR3 is TGTGCCAGCAGCCCAACGCTACCCCGGACTAGCGGGGACACAGATACGCAGTATTTT. Protein product: CASSPTLPRTSGDTDTQYF. The chain recombines TRBV5-4 with TRBJ2-3, with TRBD2 matching 12 bases. This CDR3 comprises 19 residues. Germline trimming cut 4 bases from V and 2 bases from J; bases unmatched to any gene: 14. Germline-derived CDR1 and CDR2 are SGHNT and YYREEE (reference sequence).

The chain recombines TRBV11-3 with TRBJ2-5; no clear D. This CDR3 has 15 amino acids. Trimming cost V 1 base and J 1 base, with 10 bases left between them. CDR1 SGHNT and CDR2 YENEEA come from the germline V gene. The chain's CDR3 is CASSLGFGGQETQYF. The CDR3 DNA sequence: TGTGCCAGCAGCTTAGGGTTCGGCGGCCAAGAGACCCAGTACTTC.

This chain joins TRBV20-1 and TRBJ2-1; 9 bases are a match to TRBD2. The CDR3 has 15 amino acids. V lost 3 bases to trimming and J lost 2 bases; unmatched junction nucleotides: 5. From germline, CDR1 is DFQATT and CDR2 SNEGSKA (reference sequence). CDR3 DNA: TGCAGTGCTAGTAGACTAGCGGCCCCCTACAATGAGCAGTTCTTC. Translation gives CSASRLAAPYNEQFF.

The V and J genes are TRBV5-5 and TRBJ2-3, with 12 bases identical to TRBD2. V lost 4 bases to trimming and J lost 2 bases; unmatched junction nucleotides: 5. CDR3 length: 16 residues. The germline V gene encodes CDR1 SGHKS and CDR2 YYEKEE (reference sequence). CDR3 bases: TGTGCCAGCAGCACGGGGACTAGCGGGTTCACAGATACGCAGTATTTT. Its protein product is CASSTGTSGFTDTQYF. Complete variable domain (other parts from reference TRBV5-5 and TRBJ2-3): DAGVTQSPTHLIKTRGQQVTLRCSPISGHKSVSWYQQVLGQGPQFIFQYYEKEERGRGNFPDRFSARQFPNYSSELNVNALLLGDSALYLCASSTGTSGFTDTQYFGPGTRLTVL.

This chain joins TRBV7-9 and TRBJ1-4, with D possibly matching TRBD1 (6 bases). Germline V gene lookup returns CDR1 SEHNR and CDR2 FQNEAQ (reference sequence). The CDR3 is made up of 14 amino acids. The V gene lost 6 bases and the J gene lost 3 bases, with 11 bases spanning the gap. The CDR3 nucleotides are TGTGCCAGCAGTAGAAGGGGGTCTAATGAAAAACTGTTTTTT. Encoded protein: CASSRRGSNEKLFF.

The J gene is TRBJ1-2, the V gene TRBV19, with D hard to call. The CDR3 covers 13 residues. The germline V gene has CDR1 LNHDA and CDR2 SQIVND (reference sequence). The V end lost 5 bases, the J end lost 8 bases, and 15 bases lay between the germline ends. The CDR3 loop is CASSLQDSGGYTF. The DNA of the CDR3 is TGTGCCAGTAGTCTCCAGGATTCGGGAGGCTACACCTTC.

The genes are TRBV19 and TRBJ1-2, with D possibly matching TRBD1 (5 bases). CDR3 length: 14 amino acids. Germline-derived CDR1 and CDR2 are LNHDA and SQIVND (reference sequence). Trimming pared 8 bases from V and 4 bases from J, leaving 17 bases between. The CDR3 sequence is CASRTGGSSYGYTF. The CDR3 DNA reads as TGTGCCAGTCGTACGGGGGGGTCTTCCTATGGCTACACCTTC.

This clone was found once. The rearrangement uses TRBV12-5 and TRBJ2-7, with D perhaps matching TRBD1 (6 bases). The CDR3 is 16 residues long. V was cut by 0 bases and J by 6 bases, with 18 bases left in between. Germline V CDR1 and CDR2: LGHNT, FRNRAP. The CDR3 nucleotides are TGTGCTAGTGGTTTGGTACTCGGGCAGGGGCTCGGCGAGCAGTACTTC. Its translation: CASGLVLGQGLGEQYF.

The chain joins TRBV7-3 to TRBJ2-2; maybe TRBD2 (7 bases). CDR1 and CDR2 (germline): SGHTA, FQGTGA. Trimming removed 4 bases from V and 3 bases from J, with 12 bases in between. This CDR3 spans 15 amino acids. The CDR3 sequence is CASSSGGGHTGELFF. DNA for the CDR3: TGTGCCAGCAGCTCGGGCGGGGGCCACACCGGGGAGCTGTTTTTT.

The chain recombines TRBV4-1 with TRBJ1-1; unclear D gene. The CDR3 length is 14 residues. Germline CDR1 is MGHRA and CDR2 is YSYEKL. Trimming removed 4 bases at V and 1 base at J, with 10 bases between. CDR3 residues: CASSRRSANTEAFF. DNA for the CDR3: TGCGCCAGCAGCCGCAGGTCCGCGAACACTGAAGCTTTCTTT.

There are many counts of this clone. The CDR3 region is CASSPRDRSNEKLFF. Written as DNA, the CDR3 is TGTGCCAGCAGCCCCAGGGACAGATCTAATGAAAAACTGTTTTTT. The chain recombines TRBV3-1 (or the pseudogene TRBV3-2) with TRBJ1-4; 7 nucleotides align to TRBD1. Germline trimming cut 4 bases from V and 3 bases from J; bases unmatched to any gene: 5. The CDR3 runs to 15 residues. CDR1 is LGHDT and CDR2 is YNNKEL in the germline V gene (reference sequence).

This clone was seen a few times. V usage is TRBV6-6 and J usage is TRBJ1-1; a weak D match, TRBD1 (5 bases). This CDR3 comprises 15 residues. Germline V CDR1 and CDR2: MNHNY, SVGAGI (reference sequence). Trimming shortened V by 8 bases and J by 7 bases, and 23 bases separated the two germline ends. The CDR3 spells CASQGTGPGLGEAFF. The DNA of the CDR3 is TGTGCCAGCCAGGGAACGGGCCCAGGATTGGGTGAAGCTTTCTTT.

In this sample, this clone turned up a few times. The V and J genes are TRBV11-2 and TRBJ2-5; possibly TRBD2 for D (6 bases). This CDR3 has 15 residues. Trimming pared 5 bases from V and 1 base from J, leaving 14 bases between. Per the germline V gene, CDR1 is SGHAT and CDR2 is FQNNGV. CDR3 amino acids: CASSPRLDFQETQYF. The CDR3 DNA follows: TGTGCCAGCAGCCCTCGACTAGACTTCCAAGAGACCCAGTACTTC.

The chain is built from TRBV10-3 and TRBJ2-5; 12 bases match TRBD2. V shed 5 bases, J shed 5 bases, and the junction held 15 bases outside the gene matches. Germline CDR1 reads ENHRY; CDR2 reads SYGVKD. The CDR3 length is 18 residues. CDR3 sequence (DNA): TGTGCCATCAGTTTTGGGTCAGTGACTAGCGGGGGAGTTGAGACCCAGTACTTC. Translated, it gives CAISFGSVTSGGVETQYF.

The table lists this clone with a count of one. The rearrangement uses TRBV28 and TRBJ2-7; 8 bases are a match to TRBD1. Germline values: CDR1 MDHEN, CDR2 SYDVKM. Trimming cost V 2 bases and J 3 bases; bases outside gene matches: 9. There are 16 residues in the CDR3. This CDR3 reads CASSLALQGGFYEQYF. CDR3 coding DNA: TGTGCCAGCAGTTTAGCCCTACAGGGGGGTTTCTACGAGCAGTACTTC.

V usage is TRBV27 and J usage is TRBJ1-5; possible D gene TRBD1, 5 bases. Germline V gene data show CDR1 as MNHEY and CDR2 as SMNVEV (reference sequence). This CDR3 region has 16 residues. V was shortened by 6 bases and J by 3 bases, with 18 bases between the two germline ends. The CDR3: CASSDSGGGNNQPQHF. For the CDR3, the DNA is TGTGCCAGCAGCGACTCCGGGGGTGGGAACAATCAGCCCCAGCATTTT.

This chain links TRBV23-1 with TRBJ1-2, with D maybe TRBD1 (5 bases). TRBV23-1 counts as an open reading frame of uncertain function. The CDR3 loop spans 16 amino acids. V shed 7 bases and J shed 0 bases, with 18 bases lying between them. The CDR3 bases are TGCGCCAGCACGCTGAGACGGACACATACTAACTATGGCTACACCTTC. It codes for CASTLRRTHTNYGYTF.

This chain links TRBV5-6 with TRBJ1-6, with D possibly being TRBD1 (6 bases). With 2 bases removed from V and 1 base from J, the gap between germline ends came to 10 bases. This CDR3 has 16 amino acids. CDR1 SGHDT and CDR2 YYEEEE come from the germline V gene. In DNA form, the CDR3 reads TGTGCCAGCAGCTTTGACCAGGGGTCCTATAATTCACCCCTCCACTTT. It specifies CASSFDQGSYNSPLHF.

V and J are TRBV30 and TRBJ2-7; TRBD2 matches 11 bases. The CDR3 has 15 residues. With V trimmed by 7 bases and J by 7 bases, 15 bases remained unmatched. Germline lookup yields CDR1 GTSNPN and CDR2 SVGIG (reference sequence). In DNA, the CDR3 is TGTGCCTCCATCCTAGCGGGAGGTATTTCGCGAGAGCAGTACTTC. Protein sequence: CASILAGGISREQYF.

V is TRBV4-3 and J is TRBJ2-5; D perhaps matches TRBD1 (6 bases). This CDR3 spans 15 amino acids. CDR1 is LGHNA, CDR2 YSLEER, per germline. V lost 0 bases to trimming and J lost 5 bases, with 13 bases between them. CDR3 in amino acids: CASSQDLGGEETQYF. Here the CDR3 DNA reads TGCGCCAGCAGCCAAGATCTAGGGGGTGAGGAGACCCAGTACTTC.

This clone was observed a few times. A read error may account for a junction end that differs from germline. The CDR3 DNA follows: TGTGCCAGCAGCACAACTTTAGGGGCAGTAGACTTC. Translating gives CASSTTLGAVDF. The genes are TRBV7-2 and TRBJ2-7; tentative D call: TRBD1 (5 bases). CDR1 and CDR2 (germline): SGHTA, FQGNSA. CDR3 length: 12 amino acids. Together with reference TRBV7-2 and TRBJ2-7, the CDR3 gives the full variable domain: GAGVSQSPSNKVTEKGKDVELRCDPISGHTALYWYRQSLGQGLEFLIYFQGNSAPDKSGLPSDRFSAERTGGSVSTLTIQRTQQEDSAVYLCASSTTLGAVDFGPGTRLTVT.